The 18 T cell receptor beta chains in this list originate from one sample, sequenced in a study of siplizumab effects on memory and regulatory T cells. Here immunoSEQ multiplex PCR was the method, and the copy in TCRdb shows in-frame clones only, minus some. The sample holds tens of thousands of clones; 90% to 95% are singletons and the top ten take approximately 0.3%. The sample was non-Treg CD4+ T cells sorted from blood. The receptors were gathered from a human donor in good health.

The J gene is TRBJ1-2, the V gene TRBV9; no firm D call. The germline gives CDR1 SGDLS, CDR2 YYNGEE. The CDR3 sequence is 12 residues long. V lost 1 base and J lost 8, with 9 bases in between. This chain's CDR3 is CASSVPPGGYTF. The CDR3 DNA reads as TGTGCCAGCAGCGTACCGCCGGGAGGCTACACCTTC.

The CDR3, as DNA: TGTGCCAGCAGCCCCGGCACAGGCAGCACAGATACGCAGTATTTT. It codes for CASSPGTGSTDTQYF. This chain joins TRBV7-3 and TRBJ2-3; D possibly corresponds to TRBD1 (5 bases). Germline V lookup: CDR1 SGHTA, CDR2 FQGTGA. The CDR3 length is 15 residues. The germline V and J ends were trimmed by 5 bases and 0 bases, with 12 bases remaining between them.

CDR3 sequence (DNA): TGTGCCAGCAGCTGGGGGGAAAATGAAAAACTGTTTTTT. Amino acid sequence: CASSWGENEKLFF. The V gene is TRBV7-2, the J gene TRBJ1-4, with D perhaps matching TRBD1 (5 bases). From germline, CDR1 is SGHTA and CDR2 FQGNSA. The CDR3 has 13 amino acids. V was cut by 4 bases and J by 5 bases, with 8 bases left in between.

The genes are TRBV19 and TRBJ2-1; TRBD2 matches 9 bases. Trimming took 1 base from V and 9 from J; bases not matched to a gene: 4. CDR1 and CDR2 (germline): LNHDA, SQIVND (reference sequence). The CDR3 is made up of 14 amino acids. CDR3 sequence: CASSIVAGVAEQFF. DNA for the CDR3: TGTGCCAGTAGTATAGTAGCGGGGGTGGCTGAGCAGTTCTTC.

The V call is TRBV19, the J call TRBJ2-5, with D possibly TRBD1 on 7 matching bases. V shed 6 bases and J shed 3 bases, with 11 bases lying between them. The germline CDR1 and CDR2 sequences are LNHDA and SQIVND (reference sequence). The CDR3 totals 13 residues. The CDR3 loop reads CASSIRGEETQYF. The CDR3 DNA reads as TGTGCCAGTAGCATCAGGGGGGAAGAGACCCAGTACTTC.

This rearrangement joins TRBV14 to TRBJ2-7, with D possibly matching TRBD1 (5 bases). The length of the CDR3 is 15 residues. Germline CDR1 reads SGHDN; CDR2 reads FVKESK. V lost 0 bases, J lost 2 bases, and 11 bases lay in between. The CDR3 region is CASSQDPGHAYEQYF. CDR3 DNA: TGTGCCAGCAGCCAAGATCCAGGACACGCCTACGAGCAGTACTTC.

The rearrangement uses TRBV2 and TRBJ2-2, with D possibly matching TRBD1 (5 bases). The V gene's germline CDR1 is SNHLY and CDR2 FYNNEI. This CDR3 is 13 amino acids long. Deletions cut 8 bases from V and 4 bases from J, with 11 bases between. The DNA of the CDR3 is TGTGCCAGCCGACGACAGAGCACCGGGGAGCTGTTTTTT. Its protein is CASRRQSTGELFF.

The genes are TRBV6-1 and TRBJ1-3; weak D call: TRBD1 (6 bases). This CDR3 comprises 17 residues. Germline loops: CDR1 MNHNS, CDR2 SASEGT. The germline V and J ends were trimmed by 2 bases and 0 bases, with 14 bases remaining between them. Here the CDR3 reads CASSERMGHNSGNTIYF. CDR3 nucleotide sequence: TGTGCCAGCAGTGAACGAATGGGACATAACTCTGGAAACACCATATATTTT.

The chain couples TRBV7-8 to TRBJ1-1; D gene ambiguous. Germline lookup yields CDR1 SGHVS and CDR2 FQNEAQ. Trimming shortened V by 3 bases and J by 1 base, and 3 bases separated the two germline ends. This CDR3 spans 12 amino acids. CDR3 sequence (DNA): TGTGCCAGCAGCTTCGGGAACACTGAAGCTTTCTTT. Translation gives CASSFGNTEAFF.

CDR3 DNA sequence: TGTGCCTGGAGGGACAGGGGAATCTATGGCTACACCTTC. It encodes CAWRDRGIYGYTF. The rearrangement links TRBV30 to TRBJ1-2, with 9 bases aligning to TRBD1. The CDR3 extends over 13 amino acids. The J segment lost 4 bases and the V segment lost 3 bases, leaving 3 bases of the junction unmatched. Looked up from germline, CDR1 is GTSNPN and CDR2 is SVGIG (reference sequence).

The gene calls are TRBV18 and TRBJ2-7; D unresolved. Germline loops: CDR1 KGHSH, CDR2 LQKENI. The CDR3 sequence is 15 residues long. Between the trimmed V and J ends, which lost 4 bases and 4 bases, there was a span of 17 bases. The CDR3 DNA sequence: TGTGCCAGCTCACGAAAGGAAGGTGTCGGGTACGAGCAGTACTTC. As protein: CASSRKEGVGYEQYF. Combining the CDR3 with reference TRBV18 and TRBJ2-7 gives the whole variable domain NAGVMQNPRHLVRRRGQEARLRCSPMKGHSHVYWYRQLPEEGLKFMVYLQKENIIDESGMPKERFSAEFPKEGPSILRIQQVVRGDSAAYFCASSRKEGVGYEQYFGPGTRLTVT.

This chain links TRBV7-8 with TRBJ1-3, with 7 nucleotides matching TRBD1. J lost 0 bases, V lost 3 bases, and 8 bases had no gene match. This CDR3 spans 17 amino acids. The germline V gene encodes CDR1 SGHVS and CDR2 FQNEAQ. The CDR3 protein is CASSLGAGGPSGNTIYF. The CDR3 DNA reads TGTGCCAGCAGCTTGGGGGCAGGGGGTCCCTCTGGAAACACCATATATTTT. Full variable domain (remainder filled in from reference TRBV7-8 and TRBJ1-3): GAGVSQSPRYKVAKRGQDVALRCDPISGHVSLFWYQQALGQGPEFLTYFQNEAQLDKSGLPSDRFFAERPEGSVSTLKIQRTQQEDSAVYLCASSLGAGGPSGNTIYFGEGSWLTVV.

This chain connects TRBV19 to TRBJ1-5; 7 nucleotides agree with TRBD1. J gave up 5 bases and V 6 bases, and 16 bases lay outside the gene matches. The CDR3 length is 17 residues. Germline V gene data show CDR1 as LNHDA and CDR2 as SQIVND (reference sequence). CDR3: CASSVTGIVLRDQPQHF. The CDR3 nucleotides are TGTGCCAGTAGCGTGACAGGGATTGTTCTTAGGGATCAGCCCCAGCATTTT. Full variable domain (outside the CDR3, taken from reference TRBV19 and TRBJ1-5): DGGITQSPKYLFRKEGQNVTLSCEQNLNHDAMYWYRQDPGQGLRLIYYSQIVNDFQKGDIAEGYSVSREKKESFPLTVTSAQKNPTAFYLCASSVTGIVLRDQPQHFGDGTRLSIL.

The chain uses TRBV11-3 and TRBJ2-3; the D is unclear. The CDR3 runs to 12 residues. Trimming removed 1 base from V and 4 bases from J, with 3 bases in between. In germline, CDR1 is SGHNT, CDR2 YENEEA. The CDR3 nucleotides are TGTGCCAGCAGCTTAGCCTCAGATACGCAGTATTTT. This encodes CASSLASDTQYF.

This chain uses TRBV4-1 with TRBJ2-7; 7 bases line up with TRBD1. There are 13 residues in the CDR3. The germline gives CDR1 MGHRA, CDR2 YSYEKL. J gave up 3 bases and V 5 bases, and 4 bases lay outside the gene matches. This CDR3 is CASSKGTDYEQYF. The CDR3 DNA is TGCGCCAGCAGCAAAGGGACAGACTACGAGCAGTACTTC.

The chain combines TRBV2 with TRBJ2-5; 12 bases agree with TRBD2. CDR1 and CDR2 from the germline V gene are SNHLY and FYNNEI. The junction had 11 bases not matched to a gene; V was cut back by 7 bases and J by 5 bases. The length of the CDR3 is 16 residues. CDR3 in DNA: TGTGCCAGCATAAGGACTAGCGGGGTTGCTGAGGAGACCCAGTACTTC. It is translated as CASIRTSGVAEETQYF.

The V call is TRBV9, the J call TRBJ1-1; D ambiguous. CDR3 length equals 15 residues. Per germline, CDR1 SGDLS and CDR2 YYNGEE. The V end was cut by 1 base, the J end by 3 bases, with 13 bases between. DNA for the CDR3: TGTGCCAGCAGCGTATCGCCCCAGTATGACACTGAAGCTTTCTTT. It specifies CASSVSPQYDTEAFF.

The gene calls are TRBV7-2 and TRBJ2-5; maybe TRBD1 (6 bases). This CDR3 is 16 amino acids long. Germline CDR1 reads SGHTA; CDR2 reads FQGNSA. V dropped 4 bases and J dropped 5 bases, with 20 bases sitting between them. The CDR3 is CASSSGVLTGGETQYF. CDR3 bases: TGTGCCAGCAGCTCCGGGGTATTGACAGGAGGTGAGACCCAGTACTTC.